Listed below are T cell receptor beta chains from one sample, sequenced in a study of shared clonotypes between healthy human individuals. Sequenced by immunoSEQ multiplex PCR; TCRdb stores in-frame clones only, minus some. The sample has about 680,000 clones, about two thirds seen once. Sequenced: memory CD4+ T cells sorted from blood. The receptors come from a woman aged 25 to 39 in good health. Both conserved end residues are part of each CDR3. Fields, in order: V gene, J gene, clone size, CDR3 protein. Only part of the rows carry a size: once, few, many, or a class if the clone is expanded.

V: TRBV28
J: TRBJ1-2
size: few
CDR3: CASSDVRGQGGLSDGYTF

V: TRBV5-1
J: TRBJ2-7
size: NA
CDR3: CASSPPQSYEQYF

V: TRBV30
J: TRBJ2-5
size: once
CDR3: CAWSHTSGETQYF

V: TRBV7-9
J: TRBJ2-7
size: NA
CDR3: CASSLAGGSSYEQYF

V: TRBV10-3
J: TRBJ2-2
size: NA
CDR3: CAIRNTEGLAAGELFF

V: TRBV11-3
J: TRBJ2-1
size: NA
CDR3: CASSLDSIGLPSYNEQFF

V: TRBV7-2
J: TRBJ2-5
size: NA
CDR3: CASSLAGRGETQYF

V: TRBV10-3
J: TRBJ2-7
size: once
CDR3: CASSRTGFNEQYF

V: TRBV19
J: TRBJ2-7
size: NA
CDR3: CASSKPPSYEQYF

V: TRBV5-1
J: TRBJ2-6
size: once
CDR3: CASQSKTILPSGANVLTF

V: TRBV27
J: TRBJ1-5
size: NA
CDR3: CASSLTPGPPSNQPQHF

V: TRBV28
J: TRBJ1-1
size: few
CDR3: CASMRNTEAFF

V: TRBV9
J: TRBJ1-2
size: NA
CDR3: CASSQGPAGYTF

V: TRBV7-2
J: TRBJ2-5
size: NA
CDR3: CASSLALLAGVQETQYF

V: TRBV30
J: TRBJ2-1
size: NA
CDR3: CAWSEGTRVYNEQFF

V: TRBV4-1
J: TRBJ1-1
size: few
CDR3: CASSQHRDTEAFF

V: TRBV2
J: TRBJ2-5
size: many
CDR3: CASTEADSLETQYF

V: TRBV2
J: TRBJ2-7
size: NA
CDR3: CASTRRSSRTRTMVGYEQYF

V: TRBV7-2
J: TRBJ2-7
size: NA
CDR3: CASSSQPLDEQYF

V: TRBV7-9
J: TRBJ2-1
size: NA
CDR3: CASSIQSGLDGQFF

V: TRBV4-1
J: TRBJ1-4
size: NA
CDR3: CASSPRGQGGEKLFF

V: TRBV27
J: TRBJ2-2
size: few
CDR3: CASSLRGLAGVTGELFF

V: TRBV6-5
J: TRBJ2-5
size: NA
CDR3: CASGFRGYQETQYF

V: TRBV10-3
J: TRBJ1-1
size: NA
CDR3: CAISELMNTEAFF

V: TRBV6-5
J: TRBJ1-1
size: NA
CDR3: CASSYQRQANTEAFF

V: TRBV27
J: TRBJ2-7
size: NA
CDR3: CASRGLAGGPEQYF

V: TRBV7-8
J: TRBJ1-3
size: NA
CDR3: CASSSIRAGVRMDTIYF